What follows are 9 T cell receptor beta chains derived from one specimen sequenced in a study of Ad26.COV2.S vaccination and SARS-CoV-2 variants. The treatment was: some 20 received Ad26.COV2.S at low or high dose, single or two shots; roughly five received placebo; per-sample allocation not given. At day 63 after the first vaccine or placebo injection, samples were drawn. Produced via immunoSEQ multiplex PCR; TCRdb's table is partial and in-frame only. The sample has around 400,000 clones, 83% seen once; the top ten hold roughly 7.4%. The sequencing here drew on peripheral blood, taken in a trial of Ad26.COV2.S vaccine versus placebo. These receptors were obtained from a person aged 18-65 years who received the Ad26.COV2.S COVID-19 vaccine or a placebo.

This clone was found once. J is TRBJ2-3 and V is TRBV7-2; D gene ambiguous. Germline-derived CDR1 and CDR2 are SGHTA and FQGNSA. The ends were cut back, 5 bases at V and 6 bases at J, with 9 bases in the middle. The CDR3 loop spans 12 amino acids. As DNA, the CDR3 is TGTGCCAGCAGCCCCATACGGGATACGCAGTATTTT. It is translated as CASSPIRDTQYF.

V usage is TRBV15 and J usage is TRBJ2-7; tentatively, D is TRBD1 (6 bases). The germline V and J ends were trimmed by 0 bases and 6 bases, with 9 bases remaining between them. This CDR3 is built from 13 residues. CDR1 and CDR2 from the germline V gene are LNHNV and YYDKDF (reference sequence). CDR3 in amino acids: CATSREQGVEQYF. The CDR3 DNA follows: TGTGCCACCAGCAGAGAACAGGGAGTCGAGCAGTACTTC.

The V and J genes are TRBV9 and TRBJ1-4; TRBD1 agrees at 10 bases. The CDR3 extends over 16 amino acids. The V and J ends lost 0 bases and 6 bases, in that order; junction bases with no gene match: 5. CDR1 is SGDLS, CDR2 YYNGEE, per germline. The CDR3 DNA reads as TGTGCCAGCAGCGTAGGGGACAGGGGATCACATGAAAAACTGTTTTTT. It specifies CASSVGDRGSHEKLFF. The whole variable domain, remainder taken from reference TRBV9 and TRBJ1-4, is DSGVTQTPKHLITATGQRVTLRCSPRSGDLSVYWYQQSLDQGLQFLIQYYNGEERAKGNILERFSAQQFPDLHSELNLSSLELGDSALYFCASSVGDRGSHEKLFFGSGTQLSVL.

The J gene is TRBJ1-1, the V gene TRBV19; unclear D gene. The CDR3 runs 13 residues. The V gene's germline CDR1 is LNHDA and CDR2 SQIVND (reference sequence). The V gene lost 10 bases and the J gene lost 1 base, with 13 bases spanning the gap. The CDR3 sequence: CATQGRGNTEAFF. DNA of the CDR3: TGTGCCACTCAAGGCCGTGGGAACACTGAAGCTTTCTTT.

Notes on this clone: The same CDR3 is also encoded by other DNA sequences in this sample. The gene calls are TRBV19 and TRBJ1-1; 7 bases fit TRBD1. V lost 5 bases to trimming and J lost 2 bases; unmatched junction nucleotides: 2. This CDR3 is built from 13 residues. Germline-derived CDR1 and CDR2 are LNHDA and SQIVND (reference sequence). The CDR3 DNA sequence: TGTGCCAGTAGTTCAGGGGGTAACACTGAAGCTTTCTTT. Residues: CASSSGGNTEAFF.

The V call is TRBV2, the J call TRBJ2-4; D not resolved. V was pared by 6 bases and J by 0 bases, with 12 bases between. There are 15 residues in the CDR3. Germline V gives CDR1 SNHLY, CDR2 FYNNEI. CDR3 in DNA: TGTGCCAGCAGCTCCGAACTATTAGCCAAAAACATTCAGTACTTC. Its protein is CASSSELLAKNIQYF.

The chain uses TRBV10-3 and TRBJ2-3; D is possibly TRBD2 (6 bases). CDR1 and CDR2 from the germline V gene are ENHRY and SYGVKD. The CDR3 has 15 amino acids. Trimming cost V 6 bases and J 6 bases, with 19 bases left between them. CDR3 bases: TGTGCCATCAGCGGTAGTACGGGAGCTGGCGATACGCAGTATTTT. Its protein product is CAISGSTGAGDTQYF.

The J gene is TRBJ2-7, the V gene TRBV6-2 or TRBV6-3; D is perhaps TRBD2 (5 bases). From germline, CDR1 is MNHEY and CDR2 SVGEGT. V lost 7 bases and J lost 3, with 19 bases in between. CDR3 length: 15 amino acids. The CDR3 DNA follows: TGTGCCAGCATCCCCCGAGGGCCGGCGGGCTACGAGCAGTACTTC. It translates to CASIPRGPAGYEQYF.

V usage is TRBV7-9 and J usage is TRBJ1-6; D ambiguous. Trimming left V 1 base short and J 10 bases short, with 8 bases between. Germline V CDR1 and CDR2: SEHNR, FQNEAQ (reference sequence). This CDR3 spans 13 amino acids. CDR3 in amino acids: CASSLGWTSPLHF. CDR3 DNA sequence: TGTGCCAGCAGCTTAGGCTGGACCTCACCCCTCCACTTT.